These T cell receptor beta chains were read from a single sample in a study of control samples from healthy donors and cancer patients. Sequencing was performed with immunoSEQ multiplex PCR; in TCRdb, only in-frame clones are kept and a portion is missing. The table lists roughly 88,000 clones, just over 90% of them singletons. Source material: blood. Receptors were obtained from a woman aged 30 to 39 in good health. Both conserved end residues are part of each CDR3. D genes are given only for firm matches. Only some rows state a clone size, as once, few, many or a class for expanded clones.

clone_size j_call d_call v_call cdr3_nt cdr3_aa
once TRBJ2-1 TRBD2 TRBV13 TGTGCCAGCAGCCCAGCGGGAGCGGGCTCCTACAATGAGCAGTTCTTC CASSPAGAGSYNEQFF
- TRBJ2-5 - TRBV9 TGTGCCAGCAGCGTAGAAGCGTGGCCAGAAGGAGAGACCCAGTACTTC CASSVEAWPEGETQYF
- TRBJ1-4 - TRBV7-2 TGTGCCAGCAGCTTAGCGGCAGCTGATGAAAAACTGTTTTTT CASSLAAADEKLFF
- TRBJ1-6 - TRBV5-1 TGCGCCAGCAGCTTGGGGACAGTTCCTTATAATTCACCCCTCCACTTT CASSLGTVPYNSPLHF
few TRBJ2-1 TRBD2 TRBV5-1 TGCGCCAGCAGCTGGTTTTTAGCGGGGGCCCGGACGAGCAATGAGCAGTTCTTC CASSWFLAGARTSNEQFF
- TRBJ2-1 - TRBV11-2 TGTGCCAGCAGCCTCTCTGAATTGAGCTCCTACAATGAGCAGTTCTTC CASSLSELSSYNEQFF
- TRBJ1-2 - TRBV6-5 TGTGCCAGCAGCTACGGACGGGTTAGAAACTATGGCTACACCTTC CASSYGRVRNYGYTF
- TRBJ2-7 - TRBV7-8 TGTGCCAGCAGCTTACCCCTACTAGAACCAGTTTCGGACGAGCAGTACTTC CASSLPLLEPVSDEQYF
- TRBJ2-7 TRBD1 TRBV15 TGTGCCACCAGCAGTGCTACAGGGGAAGACCTCTACGAGCAGTACTTC CATSSATGEDLYEQYF
- TRBJ2-7 - TRBV5-6 TGTGCCAGCAGCTTGGCCGCGGACTACGAGCAGTACTTC CASSLAADYEQYF
- TRBJ1-5 - TRBV7-9 TGTGCCAGCAGCTTTGGTAGCCATCAGCCCCAGCATTTT CASSFGSHQPQHF
- TRBJ2-6 - TRBV19 TGTGCCAGTAGCCCTGGGTCTGGTGGGGCCAACGTCCTGACTTTC CASSPGSGGANVLTF
once TRBJ1-3 - TRBV5-1 TGCGCCAGCACTAAGGCCAGCTCGCGAGCAGGAAACTCTGGAAACACCATATATTTT CASTKASSRAGNSGNTIYF
- TRBJ2-3 TRBD1 TRBV18 TGTGCCAGCTCACCCCTGGACAGGGCGACAGATACGCAGTATTTT CASSPLDRATDTQYF
- TRBJ2-7 - TRBV7-2 TGTGCCAGCAGCGATCGGGACTCACATCGCTACGAGCAGTACTTC CASSDRDSHRYEQYF
once TRBJ2-3 TRBD1 TRBV5-1 TGCGCCAGCAGCTTGACAGGGGCAGGGTCCACAGATACGCAGTATTTT CASSLTGAGSTDTQYF
- TRBJ2-1 - TRBV6-5 TGTGCCAGCAGTTTACAGGGAAGTCTCAACAATGAGCAGTTCTTC CASSLQGSLNNEQFF
- TRBJ2-3 - TRBV5-1 TGCGCCAGCAGCTTAAATACAGATACGCAGTATTTT CASSLNTDTQYF
- TRBJ2-2 TRBD2 TRBV7-2 TGTGCCAGCAGCCCGCCTAGCGGGAACACCGGGGAGCTGTTTTTT CASSPPSGNTGELFF
- TRBJ2-7 - TRBV15 TGTGCCACCAGCAGACCCGAAAGTGCGTACGAGCAGTACTTC CATSRPESAYEQYF
- TRBJ2-2 TRBD2 TRBV15 TGTGCCACCAGCAGAGATCCAAGGACTAGCTCCGGGGAGCTGTTTTTT CATSRDPRTSSGELFF
once TRBJ2-7 TRBD1 TRBV6-5 TGTGCCAGCAGTCGAAACTCAGGGGGCGGGCAGTACTTC CASSRNSGGGQYF
once TRBJ2-7 TRBD1 TRBV18 TGTGCCAGCTCGGCCGGGACAGAGTACGAGCAGTACTTC CASSAGTEYEQYF
- TRBJ1-3 TRBD1 TRBV20-1 TGCAGTGCTAGTGGCAGGGGGCTGGGAAACACCATATATTTT CSASGRGLGNTIYF
- TRBJ1-2 - TRBV27 TGTGCCAGCAGTTCCCCCCTGACAGGTCAGAATGGCTACACCTTC CASSSPLTGQNGYTF
- TRBJ1-1 TRBD1 TRBV19 TGTGCCAGTGGACCGACAGGGGGCCGATCGGAAGCTTTCTTT CASGPTGGRSEAFF
- TRBJ2-2 TRBD1 TRBV2 TGTGCCAGCAGTGAAGAAACAGGGACAGCCGCTTCGAACACCGGGGAGCTGTTTTTT CASSEETGTAASNTGELFF
- TRBJ2-2 - TRBV11-1 TGTGCCAGCAGCTTTTGGGGGGCGAACACCGGGGAGCTGTTTTTT CASSFWGANTGELFF
- TRBJ2-2 - TRBV12-3/TRBV12-4 TGTGCCAGCGGCAGTTTATCCGGGGAGCTGTTTTTT CASGSLSGELFF
- TRBJ2-3 TRBD2 TRBV9 TGTGCCAGCAGCCCAAGGGGACTAGCGGGCACAGATACGCAGTATTTT CASSPRGLAGTDTQYF
- TRBJ1-6 TRBD1 TRBV28 TGTGCCAGCAGCCGTACAGGGGCGGGTAATTCACCCCTCCACTTT CASSRTGAGNSPLHF
- TRBJ1-2 TRBD1 TRBV28 TGTGCCAGCAGTACCACAGGGGCGGGCTATGGCTACACCTTC CASSTTGAGYGYTF
- TRBJ1-1 - TRBV7-8 TGTGCCAGCAGCTTAAACGGCCAAGAAGCTTTCTTT CASSLNGQEAFF
- TRBJ1-1 - TRBV5-1 TGCGCCAGCAGCTTGGGAGGGAGGGAGCAAGCTTTCTTT CASSLGGREQAFF
- TRBJ1-6 - TRBV5-1 TGCGCCAGCAGCCAGTCCGGGGTTGATAATTCACCCCTCCACTTT CASSQSGVDNSPLHF
- TRBJ2-7 TRBD1 TRBV28 TGTGCCAGCACGGACAGGACCTACGAGCAGTACTTC CASTDRTYEQYF
- TRBJ1-1 - TRBV18 TGTGCCAGCTCACCATATCTGGGTTGGGTGAACACTGAAGCTTTCTTT CASSPYLGWVNTEAFF
once TRBJ2-7 - TRBV7-2 TGTGCCAGCAGCTTAGCCCCTCTTGACAGCTACTACGAGCAGTACTTC CASSLAPLDSYYEQYF
- TRBJ2-2 TRBD2 TRBV5-1 TGCGCCCGCAGGCGGCGGGGGTCGGACACCGGGGAGCTGTTTTTT CARRRRGSDTGELFF
- TRBJ2-5 - TRBV15 TGTGCCACCAGCAGAGGGTCTGGCGGCCCAGGACAGACCCAGTACTTC CATSRGSGGPGQTQYF
- TRBJ1-1 - TRBV19 TGTGCCAGTAGTACCTCAAGGGGTCGGGCTGAAGCTTTCTTT CASSTSRGRAEAFF
- TRBJ2-3 - TRBV11-2 TGTGCCAGCAGCTTAGAGGGGCGGGGCCGGGGAGATACGCAGTATTTT CASSLEGRGRGDTQYF
once TRBJ1-2 TRBD1 TRBV5-5 TGTGCCAGCACGGTTATGCAGGGGGCTAACTATGGCTACACCTTC CASTVMQGANYGYTF
- TRBJ1-5 TRBD1 TRBV10-2 TGCGCCAGCAGTGACCCGGGGACAGACAATCAGCCCCAGCATTTT CASSDPGTDNQPQHF
- TRBJ1-1 - TRBV7-9 TGTGCCAGCAGCTTAGCAAGGACCCTGAACACTGAAGCTTTCTTT CASSLARTLNTEAFF
once TRBJ1-1 - TRBV3-1/TRBV3-2 TGTGCCAGCAGCCAAGAGACCTGGGATCCGAACACTGAAGCTTTCTTT CASSQETWDPNTEAFF
- TRBJ2-7 - TRBV5-8 TGTGCCAGCAGCTTGGACAAGGGGAGGCAGTACTTC CASSLDKGRQYF
once TRBJ2-2 TRBD2 TRBV5-1 TGCGCCAGCAGGTGGACTAGCGGGGTTAACACCGGGGAGCTGTTTTTT CASRWTSGVNTGELFF
once TRBJ1-4 - TRBV5-6 TGTGCCAGCAGCTGGGGGGACGGGGGCAGTCTGTTTTTT CASSWGDGGSLFF
- TRBJ1-4 - TRBV30 TGTGCACGCCTCCCAATAGGGGGGCCCGTTAATGAAAAACTGTTTTTT CARLPIGGPVNEKLFF
- TRBJ2-7 - TRBV18 TGTGCCAGCTCACCGGGCTACGCCTACGAGCAGTACTTC CASSPGYAYEQYF
- TRBJ2-2 - TRBV30 TGTGCCTGGAGTGTCGGCAGCTTCCACACGAACACCGGGGAGCTGTTTTTT CAWSVGSFHTNTGELFF
- TRBJ2-1 - TRBV2 TGTGCCAGCACAAGGGGGACTTCGTACAATGAGCAGTTCTTC CASTRGTSYNEQFF
few TRBJ2-2 - TRBV19 TGTGCCAGTAGTATAGCGGCCAGAAAAAACACCGGGGAGCTGTTTTTT CASSIAARKNTGELFF
- TRBJ1-1 - TRBV30 TGTGCCTTCAAAAGGGCGAACACTGAAGCTTTCTTT CAFKRANTEAFF
- TRBJ2-3 - TRBV6-2/TRBV6-3 TGTGCCAGCAGTTACTCGCCCTCTCGTGGGGGACTTCGCACAGATACGCAGTATTTT CASSYSPSRGGLRTDTQYF
- TRBJ2-2 - TRBV14 TGTGCCAGCAGCCCATTGGGAACCCTATACAACACCGGGGAGCTGTTTTTT CASSPLGTLYNTGELFF